The rows below give T cell receptor beta chains drawn from one sample of a study of blood T cell repertoires in COVID-19. This table comes from immunoSEQ multiplex PCR, and its TCRdb copy is limited to in-frame clones, with some not included. The data show approximately 35,000 clones, with roughly 85% seen just once and approximately 6.3% held by the top ten. The sample taken for sequencing was peripheral blood. The receptor set was obtained from a man in his 60s with active COVID-19. The CDR3 runs from the conserved cysteine through the conserved F or W. The D gene is left open where the match is weak. Clone size is stated in some rows and not others, as once, few, many or a class when expanded.

V	size	J	D	DNA	CDR3
TRBV5-1	NA	TRBJ2-2	TRBD1	TGCGCCAGCAGCTTAGTGACAGGGGCGAACACCGGGGAGCTGTTTTTT	CASSLVTGANTGELFF
TRBV19	NA	TRBJ1-1	TRBD1	TGTGCCAGTAGCGTTCTCACAGGGGGAGCTTTCTTT	CASSVLTGGAFF
TRBV7-2	NA	TRBJ2-5	TRBD2	TGTGCCAGCAGCTCCGGACTAGCGGGGGCCCAAGAGACCCAGTACTTC	CASSSGLAGAQETQYF
TRBV27	NA	TRBJ2-7	TRBD1	TGTGCCAGCTGCCAGGGGGTCCCAGCTAACTACGAGCAGTACTTC	CASCQGVPANYEQYF
TRBV7-9	NA	TRBJ2-3	TRBD2	TGTGCCAGCAGCTTTGGACTAGCGGGAGTTAAAGATACGCAGTATTTT	CASSFGLAGVKDTQYF
TRBV28	NA	TRBJ2-6	NA	TGTGCCAGCAGTTTACCGACAAAAGGGGCCAACGTCCTGACTTTC	CASSLPTKGANVLTF
TRBV18	NA	TRBJ2-5	NA	TGTGCCAGCTCACCACTTAAGAGGGTCGGCTACCAAGAGACCCAGTACTTC	CASSPLKRVGYQETQYF
TRBV2	NA	TRBJ2-3	TRBD2	TGTGCCAGCAGGCAGCGGGAGTTGGTCCCAGATACGCAGTATTTT	CASRQRELVPDTQYF
TRBV5-4	NA	TRBJ2-1	NA	TGTGCCAGCAGCTTGTCTCCCTCCTACAATGAGCAGTTCTTC	CASSLSPSYNEQFF
TRBV6-6	NA	TRBJ2-7	TRBD2	TGTGCCAGCACCGAAATCACTAGCGGGAGGGGTGAGCAGTACTTC	CASTEITSGRGEQYF
TRBV6-1	NA	TRBJ1-6	NA	TGTGCCAGCAGTGAAGCGGTCACAGGGAATTCACCCCTCCACTTT	CASSEAVTGNSPLHF
TRBV20-1	NA	TRBJ2-1	NA	TGCAGTGCTAGTGGGACAAGAACCTACAATGAGCAGTTCTTC	CSASGTRTYNEQFF
TRBV7-2	NA	TRBJ2-1	TRBD2	TGTGCCAGCAGCTTCGGGACTAGCGTCAATGAGCAGTTCTTC	CASSFGTSVNEQFF
TRBV28	NA	TRBJ1-1	TRBD1	TGTGCCAGCCTTGCCGACAGGGGGCATCGAGCTTTCTTT	CASLADRGHRAFF
TRBV29-1	NA	TRBJ2-2	TRBD2	TGCAGCGTTCGGACTAGCGGCACCGGGGAGCTGTTTTTT	CSVRTSGTGELFF
TRBV5-6	NA	TRBJ2-2	NA	TGTGCCAGCAGCCCCCCACTAGGGAACACCGGGGAGCTGTTTTTT	CASSPPLGNTGELFF
TRBV6-5	NA	TRBJ1-2	TRBD1	TGTGCCGCTCACCCGACAGGGCTGGCATGGAGTGGCTACACCTTC	CAAHPTGLAWSGYTF
TRBV7-6	NA	TRBJ2-1	TRBD2	TGTGCCAGCAGCCTCCAACCTAGCGGCTCCTACAATGAGCAGTTCTTC	CASSLQPSGSYNEQFF
TRBV6-5	NA	TRBJ2-5	TRBD1	TGTGCCAGCAGTTCAGTCCCGGGACAGAAAGAGACCCAGTACTTC	CASSSVPGQKETQYF
TRBV5-4	NA	TRBJ2-7	TRBD2	TGTGCCAGCAGCCCCGGACTAGCGGGAGCGAGGGAGCAGTACTTC	CASSPGLAGAREQYF
TRBV7-3	NA	TRBJ2-1	TRBD2	TGTGCCAGCAGCCCCGGAGCGGGAGGGGGCAATGAGCAGTTCTTC	CASSPGAGGGNEQFF
TRBV27	once	TRBJ2-7	TRBD2	TGTGCCAGCAGTTTAGCTCTAGCGGGAGGCACCTACGAGCAGTACTTC	CASSLALAGGTYEQYF
TRBV7-2	NA	TRBJ2-2	TRBD2	TGTGCCAGCAGCTCCGGACTAGCGGGTAACACCGGGGAGCTGTTTTTT	CASSSGLAGNTGELFF
TRBV27	NA	TRBJ2-3	NA	TGTGCCAGCGGATTACAAACTACCGGCCCAGATACGCAGTATTTT	CASGLQTTGPDTQYF
TRBV6-5	NA	TRBJ2-6	NA	TGTGCCAGCATGCGCTCTGGGGCCAACGTCCTGACTTTC	CASMRSGANVLTF
TRBV5-1	NA	TRBJ2-2	TRBD2	TGCGCCAGCAAAGGACTAGTCGTCGGCACCGGGGAGCTGTTTTTT	CASKGLVVGTGELFF
TRBV24-1	NA	TRBJ2-3	NA	TGTGCCACCAGTGAGCGCGGGATTAGCACAGATACGCAGTATTTT	CATSERGISTDTQYF
TRBV27	once	TRBJ1-1	NA	TGTGCCAGCATTTGGAGGCACGGGGGGACTGAAGCTTTCTTT	CASIWRHGGTEAFF
TRBV27	NA	TRBJ2-1	TRBD2	TGTGCCAGCAGTCCCGGGACTAGCCCTAACAATGAGCAGTTCTTC	CASSPGTSPNNEQFF
TRBV6-5	NA	TRBJ2-3	TRBD2	TGTGCCAGCCGACTTAGCGGGAGTAGCACAGATACGCAGTATTTT	CASRLSGSSTDTQYF
TRBV29-1	NA	TRBJ1-1	TRBD1	TGCAGCGCCCGACAGGGGGAGAGGAACACTGAAGCTTTCTTT	CSARQGERNTEAFF
TRBV2	few	TRBJ1-6	TRBD1	TGTGCCAGCAGTATTGAACAGGGGCGGGATTCACCCCTCCACTTT	CASSIEQGRDSPLHF
TRBV15	few	TRBJ2-2	TRBD2	TGTGCCACCAGCAGAGATCCAGCGGGAGGCACCGGGGAGCTGTTTTTT	CATSRDPAGGTGELFF
TRBV5-6	NA	TRBJ1-3	TRBD1	TGTGCCAGCAGCTTGGGGGACAGGGGGACTGGAAACACCATATATTTT	CASSLGDRGTGNTIYF
TRBV2	NA	TRBJ2-7	TRBD2	TGTGCCAGCATCTCGAGGACTAGCGGGAGGGCCCGAGGTCCGTACTTC	CASISRTSGRARGPYF
TRBV5-1	few	TRBJ2-1	TRBD2	TGCGCCAGCAGCTTTGGACTAGCGGGAACCCTGTTCTGGGGGAATGAGCAGTTCTTC	CASSFGLAGTLFWGNEQFF
TRBV28	NA	TRBJ2-5	TRBD1	TGTGCCAGCAGGACAGGGGGTTCTCTTGAGACCCAGTACTTC	CASRTGGSLETQYF
TRBV2	NA	TRBJ2-3	NA	TGTGCCAGCAGTCCGGGAGTCCCCACAGATACGCAGTATTTT	CASSPGVPTDTQYF
TRBV5-1	NA	TRBJ1-6	TRBD1	TGCGCCAGCAGCTTGGGTCGACAGGGGGCAAGTGATAATTCACCCCTCCACTTT	CASSLGRQGASDNSPLHF
TRBV7-9	NA	TRBJ1-2	TRBD1	TGTGCCAGCAGCCCTGGACAGGGTAACTATGGCTACACCTTC	CASSPGQGNYGYTF
TRBV3-1/TRBV3-2	NA	TRBJ2-1	NA	TGTGCCAGCAGCCAAGAATCCCCCACGGCCCCTAGGAGAAATGAGCAGTTCTTC	CASSQESPTAPRRNEQFF
TRBV28	NA	TRBJ1-2	TRBD1	TGTGCCACACAGGGGGCCAAGAACTATGGCTACACCTTC	CATQGAKNYGYTF
TRBV7-2	NA	TRBJ2-7	NA	TGTGCCAGCAGTCAGGACAGAGTTTACGAGCAGTACTTC	CASSQDRVYEQYF
TRBV24-1	once	TRBJ2-5	NA	TGTGCCACCAGTCCAGGGGCGGCACCTAATGCCCAAGAGACCCAGTACTTC	CATSPGAAPNAQETQYF
TRBV11-2	once	TRBJ2-1	NA	TGTGCCAGCAGCCGCCCCCATATGGCGGATCGAAACCCTGAGTTCTTC	CASSRPHMADRNPEFF
TRBV5-1	NA	TRBJ2-1	TRBD2	TGCGCCAGCAGCTGGAACCTAGCGGGAGGCAGAAATGAGCAGTTCTTC	CASSWNLAGGRNEQFF
TRBV19	NA	TRBJ2-7	TRBD1	TGTGCCAGTAGTATAGGTTCGGGGACAGGGTCCTACGAGCAGTACTTC	CASSIGSGTGSYEQYF